One sample yielded the 13 T cell receptor beta chains listed below, sequenced in a study of CD8 T cell repertoires and HIV-1 epitope variants. The table came from immunoSEQ multiplex PCR; TCRdb's copy has only in-frame clones and leaves some out. The table records some 100,000 clones, roughly 80% of them present only once. The sample was uncultured baseline CD8+ T cells from peripheral blood mononuclear cells (PBMCs). The receptors shown here come from a male donor with HIV.

V and J are TRBV7-6 and TRBJ2-1; D is uncertain. V was shortened by 5 bases and J by 4 bases, with 9 bases between the two germline ends. The CDR3 runs to 13 residues. Germline V lookup: CDR1 SGHVS, CDR2 FNYEAQ. The DNA of the CDR3 is TGTGCCAGCAGCGCCCTCCTTTACAATGAGCAGTTCTTC. This translates into CASSALLYNEQFF.

The genes are TRBV7-9 and TRBJ2-5; tentatively, D is TRBD2 (6 bases). The germline V gene encodes CDR1 SEHNR and CDR2 FQNEAQ (reference sequence). V dropped 3 bases and J dropped 4 bases, with 12 bases sitting between them. The CDR3 spans 14 residues. CDR3: CASSFAGSGETQYF. CDR3 coding DNA: TGTGCCAGCAGCTTCGCGGGGTCGGGAGAGACCCAGTACTTC.

This clone was detected only a few times. The V gene is TRBV4-1, the J gene TRBJ2-7; no definite D call. V was clipped by 0 bases and J by 12 bases, with 12 bases between them. The CDR3 sequence is 12 residues long. CDR1 and CDR2 from the germline V gene are MGHRA and YSYEKL. CDR3 sequence: CASSQDERPRYF. CDR3 coding DNA: TGCGCCAGCAGCCAAGACGAGCGCCCTCGGTACTTC.

Turning to this clone: The junction departs from the called germline gene at one end, perhaps through a read error. The chain employs TRBV7-7 and TRBJ2-3; 9 positions match TRBD2. The CDR3 sequence is 16 residues long. CDR1 SSHAT and CDR2 FNYEAQ come from the germline V gene (reference sequence). The CDR3 loop is CASSPLGAGGPDTQYF. As DNA, the CDR3 is TGTGCTAGCAGCCCTTTAGGGGCGGGAGGGCCAGATACGCAGTATTTT.

The chain carries TRBV29-1 and TRBJ1-2; D ambiguous. Trimming shortened V by 5 bases and J by 4 bases, and 26 bases separated the two germline ends. This CDR3 has 17 residues. Germline lookup yields CDR1 SQVTM and CDR2 ANQGSEA. This chain's CDR3 is CSVRQPASRAAFYGYTF. The CDR3 DNA follows: TGCAGCGTTCGACAACCTGCATCGCGCGCCGCTTTCTATGGCTACACCTTC. The variable domain in full, with the rest retrieved from reference TRBV29-1 and TRBJ1-2, is SAVISQKPSRDICQRGTSLTIQCQVDSQVTMMFWYRQQPGQSLTLIATANQGSEATYESGFVIDKFPISRPNLTFSTLTVSNMSPEDSSIYLCSVRQPASRAAFYGYTFGSGTRLTVV.

In regard to this clone: This likely came from a read error, as a far larger clone is one base away. V usage is TRBV5-4 and J usage is TRBJ2-7; D is unresolved. Germline assignment: CDR1 SGHNT and CDR2 YYREEE (reference sequence). The CDR3 length is 12 residues. Trimming removed 4 bases from V and 0 bases from J, with 5 bases in between. The CDR3 region is CASSLSSYEQYF. DNA of the CDR3: TGTGCCAGCAGCCTTAGCTCCTACGAGCAGTACTTC.

V gene TRBV27 combines with J gene TRBJ2-1; 7 positions agree with TRBD2. The CDR3 has 15 residues. Germline V gives CDR1 MNHEY, CDR2 SMNVEV (reference sequence). Trimming at V came to 1 base and at J to 5 bases, leaving 5 bases not matched to a gene. The CDR3 DNA reads as TGTGCCAGCAGTTTATACGGGGGGACGAACAATGAGCAGTTCTTC. Translated, it gives CASSLYGGTNNEQFF.

V is TRBV5-1 and J is TRBJ2-3; no definite D call. CDR3 length equals 16 residues. Germline CDR1 is SGHRS and CDR2 is YFSETQ. Between the trimmed V and J ends, which lost 0 bases and 0 bases, there was a span of 11 bases. The CDR3 region has the DNA TGCGCCAGCAGCTTGGCCGGTGGGCTAAGCACAGATACGCAGTATTTT. This gives the protein CASSLAGGLSTDTQYF.

A few counts support this clone. The rearrangement links TRBV5-1 to TRBJ1-1, with TRBD1 as a possible D gene (6 bases). Germline loops: CDR1 SGHRS, CDR2 YFSETQ. V was cut by 0 bases and J by 1 base, with 10 bases left in between. The CDR3 length is 15 residues. The CDR3 DNA reads as TGCGCCAGCAGCTTGGCCCGGGACAAGAACACTGAAGCTTTCTTT. It codes for CASSLARDKNTEAFF. The variable domain in full, with the rest retrieved from reference TRBV5-1 and TRBJ1-1, is KAGVTQTPRYLIKTRGQQVTLSCSPISGHRSVSWYQQTPGQGLQFLFEYFSETQRNKGNFPGRFSGRQFSNSRSEMNVSTLELGDSALYLCASSLARDKNTEAFFGQGTRLTVV.

CDR3 loop: CASSDSDGTGPHGNQPQHF. Here the CDR3 DNA reads TGTGCCAGCAGTGACTCAGATGGGACAGGGCCGCATGGCAATCAGCCCCAGCATTTT. The V and J genes are TRBV6-4 and TRBJ1-5; 9 positions match TRBD1. The germline gives CDR1 MRHNA, CDR2 SNTAGT. The CDR3 consists of 19 residues. V dropped 0 bases and J dropped 2; count of bases not matched to a gene: 11.

The chain recombines TRBV2 with TRBJ2-1; no clear D. V shed 8 bases and J shed 4 bases, with 12 bases lying between them. This CDR3 spans 13 amino acids. CDR1 SNHLY and CDR2 FYNNEI come from the germline V gene. CDR3 loop: CASQVAAYNEQFF. CDR3 nucleotides: TGTGCCAGCCAGGTAGCTGCGTACAATGAGCAGTTCTTC.

This sequence joins TRBV21-1 and TRBJ2-7; the listed D gene, TRBD2, was not tested against the DNA. TRBV21-1 is labeled a pseudogene. The CDR3 extends over 16 amino acids. DNA for the CDR3: TGTGCCAGCAGCAAAGTTGTGGCGGGGCCAGTGTGGAAGCAGTACTTC. As protein: CASSKVVAGPVWKQYF.

This clone turned up a few times. The rearrangement uses TRBV19 and TRBJ2-7; a possible D gene is TRBD1 (6 bases). CDR3 length: 14 residues. Germline V gene data show CDR1 as LNHDA and CDR2 as SQIVND (reference sequence). V lost 5 bases and J lost 0, with 11 bases in between. The CDR3 is CASSDTGNSYEQYF. The CDR3 DNA sequence: TGTGCCAGTAGTGATACAGGGAACTCCTACGAGCAGTACTTC.